These T cell receptor beta chains were read from a single sample in a study of circulating and synovial CD4+ cells in juvenile arthritis. Some clones are missing from TCRdb's copy, which holds only in-frame ones; the method was immunoSEQ multiplex PCR. The sample consists of roughly 33,000 clones, roughly 96% of them appearing once. Sequencing was done on a sample of CD4+ T cells from blood. These receptors all stem from a human donor with juvenile idiopathic arthritis. Each CDR3 is given without its conserved first and last residue. The order of the fields is V gene, CDR3 protein.

v_gene: TRBV4-1; CDR3aa: ASSQATGTENEKLF
v_gene: TRBV19; CDR3aa: ASSRTSGSNNEQF
v_gene: TRBV28; CDR3aa: ASRWAEGGASVAEAF
v_gene: TRBV6-1; CDR3aa: ASRQVDYGYT
v_gene: TRBV10-2; CDR3aa: ASSGQDRVNTEAF
v_gene: TRBV7-9; CDR3aa: ASSLVSAGGNEQF
v_gene: TRBV28; CDR3aa: ASSSADRGKNYGYT
v_gene: TRBV28; CDR3aa: ASISRDRGNNEQF
v_gene: TRBV9; CDR3aa: ASSVEGGMNTEAF
v_gene: TRBV30; CDR3aa: AWSETVYGYT
v_gene: TRBV7-2; CDR3aa: ASSLVPDRASYEQY
v_gene: TRBV4-1; CDR3aa: ASSQEQGSNQPQH
v_gene: TRBV7-2; CDR3aa: ASSTTSGTGELF
v_gene: TRBV7-2; CDR3aa: ASSLSPDIYGYEQY
v_gene: TRBV7-3; CDR3aa: ASSLLSVPYNEQF
v_gene: TRBV9; CDR3aa: ASSAGKDTQY
v_gene: TRBV5-1; CDR3aa: ASSLQPGVAGVDEQF
v_gene: TRBV7-2; CDR3aa: ASSLAIRGREQY
v_gene: TRBV5-1; CDR3aa: ASSLGFGGAPSYNEQF
v_gene: TRBV4-3; CDR3aa: ASSQGGTGAEKLF
v_gene: TRBV28; CDR3aa: ASSSPGQSYGYT
v_gene: TRBV9; CDR3aa: ASSFPGQGNEKLF
v_gene: TRBV19; CDR3aa: ASSISLNTEAF
v_gene: TRBV4-3; CDR3aa: ASSQVSGTGALNSPLH